Below are 9 T cell receptor beta chains sequenced from a single sample in a study of response to subunit inactivated influenza vaccine. TCRdb analysed the RT-PCR reads with MiXCR anew, one entry per CDR3 protein. The sample yields approximately 200,000 distinct CDR3 sequences, around 15% seen once. The source was CD8+ T cells sorted from PBMCs, collected about 5 days after vaccination. The receptors stem from a man aged 45-65 years who received an inactivated influenza vaccine.

The chain joins TRBV24-1 to TRBJ2-7, with a weak D call TRBD2 (6 bases). V gave up 0 bases and J gave up 9 bases, with 14 bases separating them. The CDR3 loop spans 14 amino acids. From germline, CDR1 is KGHDR and CDR2 SFDVKD. CDR3 bases: TGTGCCACCAGTGATTTGTCAGGCTTGGAGGGGCAGTACTTC. This translates into CATSDLSGLEGQYF.

This clonotype has only a few counts. This rearrangement joins TRBV4-3 to TRBJ2-7, with TRBD2 as a possible D gene (6 bases). V lost 0 bases, J lost 7 bases, and 13 bases lay in between. This CDR3 comprises 14 residues. Per germline, CDR1 LGHNA and CDR2 YSLEER. CDR3 protein: CASSQDWGVYEQYF. CDR3 nucleotide sequence: TGCGCCAGCAGCCAAGATTGGGGGGTTTATGAGCAGTACTTC.

This chain links TRBV7-9 with TRBJ2-1, with 11 bases aligning to TRBD2. This CDR3 has 16 residues. The germline CDR1 and CDR2 sequences are SEHNR and FQNEAQ (reference sequence). V lost 4 bases to trimming and J lost 3 bases; unmatched junction nucleotides: 5. DNA for the CDR3: TGTGCCAGCAGCTCCATAGCGGGAGGGGACTACAATGAGCAGTTCTTC. This codes for CASSSIAGGDYNEQFF.

Only a few counts were recorded for this clonotype. The chain is built from TRBV12-3 or TRBV12-4 and TRBJ2-1; D perhaps matches TRBD2 (6 bases). The V end was cut by 7 bases, the J end by 3 bases, with 16 bases between. CDR3 length: 15 amino acids. In nucleotides, the CDR3 is TGTGCCAGCACCGACGAAGGCGGGAACTACAATGAGCAGTTCTTC. Translation gives CASTDEGGNYNEQFF.

This clonotype showed up just a few times. The V call is TRBV7-2, the J call TRBJ2-7; a weak D match, TRBD1 (6 bases). CDR1 SGHTA and CDR2 FQGNSA come from the germline V gene. Trimming took 3 bases from V and 4 from J, leaving 16 bases between them. The CDR3 has 15 residues. Here the CDR3 reads CASSLMTGTFYEQYF. CDR3 coding DNA: TGTGCCAGCAGCTTGATGACAGGAACTTTTTACGAGCAGTACTTC. The variable domain in full, completed from reference TRBV7-2 and TRBJ2-7, reads GAGVSQSPSNKVTEKGKDVELRCDPISGHTALYWYRQSLGQGLEFLIYFQGNSAPDKSGLPSDRFSAERTGGSVSTLTIQRTQQEDSAVYLCASSLMTGTFYEQYFGPGTRLTVT.

The sample holds a few counts of this clonotype. The gene calls are TRBV7-9 and TRBJ2-2; a possible D gene is TRBD2 (5 bases). V lost 2 bases to trimming and J lost 4 bases, with 11 bases between them. Per germline, CDR1 SEHNR and CDR2 FQNEAQ (reference sequence). This CDR3 comprises 15 residues. CDR3: CASSLTRVGTGELFF. DNA for the CDR3: TGTGCCAGCAGCTTAACGAGGGTTGGCACCGGGGAGCTGTTTTTT.

This clonotype has a count of ten or more. The V gene is TRBV7-8, the J gene TRBJ2-7, with D possibly being TRBD2 (5 bases). V lost 2 bases to trimming and J lost 1 base, with 9 bases between them. CDR3 length: 14 amino acids. Germline V gene data show CDR1 as SGHVS and CDR2 as FQNEAQ. In DNA, the CDR3 is TGTGCCAGCAGCTTATATCCGGGGTCCTACGAGCAGTACTTC. Translation: CASSLYPGSYEQYF.

The V and J genes are TRBV29-1 and TRBJ2-7; D might be TRBD1 or TRBD2, each matching 5 bases. Germline CDR1 SQVTM, CDR2 ANQGSEA. This CDR3 spans 14 amino acids. The V end was cut by 0 bases, the J end by 0 bases, with 9 bases between. The CDR3 DNA follows: TGCAGCGTTGAAGATCGAGGGGACTCCTACGAGCAGTACTTC. This translates into CSVEDRGDSYEQYF.

This clonotype was counted between two and nine times. The chain is built from TRBV28 and TRBJ1-1, with 8 positions matching TRBD1. This CDR3 is built from 18 residues. Germline values: CDR1 MDHEN, CDR2 SYDVKM. V shed 8 bases, J shed 0 bases, and the junction held 17 bases outside the gene matches. This chain's CDR3 is CASRAGVGQGSLNTEAFF. CDR3 nucleotide sequence: TGTGCCAGCCGAGCGGGGGTCGGACAGGGTTCCCTGAACACTGAAGCTTTCTTT. Full variable domain (missing parts from reference TRBV28 and TRBJ1-1): DVKVTQSSRYLVKRTGEKVFLECVQDMDHENMFWYRQDPGLGLRLIYFSYDVKMKEKGDIPEGYSVSREKKERFSLILESASTNQTSMYLCASRAGVGQGSLNTEAFFGQGTRLTVV.